The rows below give T cell receptor beta chains drawn from one sample of a study of cytomegalovirus exposure and HLA in healthy donors. Measured with immunoSEQ multiplex PCR; TCRdb has only the in-frame clones, and not every one. Here the sample spans hundreds of thousands of clones, roughly 88% being singletons. Sequences were obtained from PBMCs. The receptors were gathered from a boy aged 2 to 9 in good health and CMV-seronegative. Both conserved end residues are part of each CDR3. The D gene is left open where the match is weak. Clone size is not always given. Where it is, it says once, few, many or a class for expanded clones.

CASRIQGSDGYTF	TGTGCCAGTAGGATACAGGGGAGCGATGGCTACACCTTC	NA	TRBD1	13	TRBV19	TRBJ1-2
CASSIDRYDGYTF	TGTGCCAGTAGTATAGATCGGTATGATGGCTACACCTTC	NA	NA	13	TRBV19	TRBJ1-2
CASSPPRTSGGVISGANVLTF	TGCGCCAGCAGCCCGCCCAGGACTAGCGGGGGGGTCATCTCTGGGGCCAACGTCCTGACTTTC	NA	TRBD2	21	TRBV5-1	TRBJ2-6
CASTWGGEAFF	TGTGCCAGCACCTGGGGGGGTGAAGCTTTCTTT	NA	NA	11	TRBV27	TRBJ1-1
CASEDRGTEAFF	TGTGCCAGCGAGGACAGGGGCACTGAAGCTTTCTTT	once	TRBD1	12	TRBV6-1	TRBJ1-1
CASSEPREGFEQFF	TGTGCCAGCAGTGAACCCAGGGAAGGGTTCGAGCAGTTCTTC	NA	NA	14	TRBV2	TRBJ2-1
CASSSTGPHTDTQYF	TGTGCCAGCAGCTCCACAGGGCCCCACACAGATACGCAGTATTTT	NA	NA	15	TRBV7-9	TRBJ2-3
CASSSRQGAVYGYTF	TGTGCCAGCAGCTCTCGACAGGGGGCGGTGTATGGCTACACCTTC	NA	TRBD1	15	TRBV5-4	TRBJ1-2
CASSYDPRDTEAFF	TGTGCCAGCAGTTACGACCCCAGGGACACTGAAGCTTTCTTT	NA	NA	14	TRBV6-5	TRBJ1-1
CASSFLSGETSGPYTDTQYF	TGTGCCAGCAGCTTCTTGAGTGGGGAAACTAGCGGGCCTTACACAGATACGCAGTATTTT	NA	TRBD2	20	TRBV28	TRBJ2-3
CASSPTGILGNTIYF	TGTGCCAGCAGCCCCACAGGGATCCTCGGAAACACCATATATTTT	NA	NA	15	TRBV5-5	TRBJ1-3
CASSGGGQETQYF	TGTGCCAGCAGCGGGGGGGGCCAAGAGACCCAGTACTTC	NA	TRBD2	13	TRBV5-4	TRBJ2-5
CSAGGQYGYTF	TGCAGTGCCGGCGGCCAATATGGCTACACCTTC	NA	NA	11	TRBV20-1	TRBJ1-2
CASSVTGGDTQYF	TGTGCCAGCAGTGTAACAGGGGGCGATACGCAGTATTTT	NA	TRBD1	13	TRBV6-1	TRBJ2-3
CASSLPQGQGAEAFF	TGTGCCAGCAGCTTGCCTCAAGGACAGGGGGCCGAAGCTTTCTTT	few	TRBD1	15	TRBV5-4	TRBJ1-1
CASSTSVTYNEQFF	TGTGCCAGTAGTACTAGCGTGACCTACAATGAGCAGTTCTTC	NA	NA	14	TRBV19	TRBJ2-1
CASSGQRNYGYTF	TGTGCCAGCAGTGGACAGCGAAACTATGGCTACACCTTC	NA	NA	13	TRBV2	TRBJ1-2
CASSLRDEKLFF	TGTGCCAGCAGCTTACGAGATGAAAAACTGTTTTTT	few	NA	12	TRBV13	TRBJ1-4
CASSYSVSTEAFF	TGTGCCAGCAGCTATTCTGTTAGCACTGAAGCTTTCTTT	NA	NA	13	TRBV5-5	TRBJ1-1
CASSPGGGFPYNEQFF	TGCGCCAGCAGTCCCGGGGGGGGATTCCCCTACAATGAGCAGTTCTTC	NA	TRBD2	16	TRBV5-1	TRBJ2-1
CATRGETRRVDGYTF	TGTGCCACCCGAGGTGAAACCCGTCGTGTTGATGGCTACACCTTC	NA	NA	15	TRBV6-5	TRBJ1-2
CASSYSRQGNTGELFF	TGTGCCAGCAGTTACTCAAGACAGGGGAACACCGGGGAGCTGTTTTTT	NA	TRBD1	16	TRBV6-5	TRBJ2-2
CASSLGLAGSTDTQYF	TGTGCTAGCAGCTTAGGGCTAGCGGGGAGCACAGATACGCAGTATTTT	few	TRBD2	16	TRBV7-7	TRBJ2-3
CASSLQNRVLVSETQYF	TGTGCCAGCAGCCTACAAAACAGGGTACTGGTCTCAGAGACCCAGTACTTC	NA	NA	17	TRBV11-2	TRBJ2-5
CASSQPDRSSYNEQFF	TGTGCCAGCAGCCAGCCGGACAGGAGCTCCTACAATGAGCAGTTCTTC	once	TRBD1	16	TRBV4-2	TRBJ2-1
CSSSLAGGLAGGKEQYF	TGTTCCAGCAGCTTAGCTGGGGGACTAGCGGGAGGGAAGGAGCAGTACTTC	NA	TRBD2	17	TRBV7-9	TRBJ2-7
CVSSPPGQENQPQHF	TGTGTCAGCTCACCACCTGGACAGGAGAATCAGCCCCAGCATTTT	NA	TRBD1	15	TRBV18	TRBJ1-5
CASSTGQGARAFF	TGTGCCAGCAGCACTGGACAGGGGGCGCGTGCTTTCTTT	NA	TRBD1	13	TRBV7-9	TRBJ1-1
CASSRRAPGGDEQFF	TGTGCCAGCAGCCGTCGGGCCCCGGGAGGAGATGAGCAGTTCTTC	few	TRBD2	15	TRBV4-2	TRBJ2-1
CASSVGGNEKLFF	TGTGCCAGCAGTGTAGGAGGGAACGAAAAACTGTTTTTT	NA	NA	13	TRBV25-1	TRBJ1-4
CASSPQGDENTEAFF	TGCGCCAGCAGCCCACAGGGCGACGAGAACACTGAAGCTTTCTTT	NA	NA	15	TRBV4-1	TRBJ1-1
CASSRAWDSGSYEQYF	TGTGCCAGCAGCCGAGCTTGGGACAGTGGATCGTACGAGCAGTACTTC	NA	TRBD1	16	TRBV4-2	TRBJ2-7
CASSQETSGGPSYEQYF	TGCGCCAGCAGCCAAGAGACTAGCGGGGGGCCTTCCTACGAGCAGTACTTC	once	TRBD2	17	TRBV4-1	TRBJ2-7
CASSMGGRISGANVLTF	TGTGCCAGTAGTATGGGGGGACGTATCTCTGGGGCCAACGTCCTGACTTTC	NA	NA	17	TRBV19	TRBJ2-6
CSVGSGGRYSNQPQHF	TGCAGCGTTGGGTCAGGGGGCCGGTATAGCAATCAGCCCCAGCATTTT	NA	TRBD1	16	TRBV29-1	TRBJ1-5
CASSLVQGERSYNSPLHF	TGTGCCAGCAGCTTGGTACAGGGAGAACGGTCCTATAATTCACCCCTCCACTTT	NA	NA	18	TRBV5-4	TRBJ1-6
CASSYKGVREQYF	TGTGCCAGCAGCTACAAGGGGGTGCGGGAGCAGTACTTC	NA	NA	13	TRBV13	TRBJ2-7
CASSQDPGEADTQYF	TGTGCCAGCAGCCAAGATCCGGGAGAGGCAGATACGCAGTATTTT	few	NA	15	TRBV4-2	TRBJ2-3
CASSLALPYEQYF	TGTGCCAGCAGCTTAGCTCTCCCCTACGAGCAGTACTTC	NA	NA	13	TRBV7-2	TRBJ2-7
CASSVVGIAITDTQYF	TGTGCCAGCAGCGTAGTGGGAATAGCGATAACAGATACGCAGTATTTT	NA	NA	16	TRBV9	TRBJ2-3
CASSLVGLASYEQFF	TGTGCCAGCAGCTTAGTGGGACTAGCGAGCTATGAGCAGTTCTTC	NA	TRBD2	15	TRBV13	TRBJ2-1
CASGWAGASTDTQYF	TGTGCCAGCGGTTGGGCGGGAGCTAGCACAGATACGCAGTATTTT	once	TRBD2	15	TRBV19	TRBJ2-3
CASSVKGDTEAFF	TGTGCCAGCAGTGTAAAGGGGGACACTGAAGCTTTCTTT	few	NA	13	TRBV2	TRBJ1-1
CASSPDRDEQFF	TGTGCCAGCTCACCGGACAGGGATGAGCAGTTCTTC	NA	TRBD1	12	TRBV18	TRBJ2-1
CASKKAGTGGGETQYF	TGTGCCAGCAAAAAAGCCGGGACAGGGGGTGGAGAGACCCAGTACTTC	NA	TRBD1	16	TRBV2	TRBJ2-5
CASSIRGAAQETQYF	TGTGCCAGCAGTATCCGGGGAGCGGCTCAAGAGACCCAGTACTTC	NA	NA	15	TRBV27	TRBJ2-5
CASSNPASGMYEQYF	TGTGCCAGCAGCAACCCGGCCTCAGGGATGTACGAGCAGTACTTC	NA	NA	15	TRBV21-1	TRBJ2-7
CASSPSGGGYNEQFF	TGTGCCAGCTCACCAAGTGGGGGGGGTTACAATGAGCAGTTCTTC	NA	TRBD2	15	TRBV18	TRBJ2-1
CASSVAPGVGETQYF	TGTGCCAGCAGCGTAGCTCCGGGAGTCGGCGAGACCCAGTACTTC	NA	NA	15	TRBV9	TRBJ2-5
CASSLSQGRTEAFF	TGTGCCAGCAGCCTAAGCCAAGGGAGGACTGAAGCTTTCTTT	NA	NA	14	TRBV11-1	TRBJ1-1
CASRDFDQPQHF	TGTGCCAGCCGGGATTTTGATCAGCCCCAGCATTTT	NA	NA	12	TRBV7-9	TRBJ1-5
CASSVARGQGETQYF	TGTGCCAGCAGCGTCGCCAGGGGGCAAGGAGAGACCCAGTACTTC	NA	TRBD1	15	TRBV9	TRBJ2-5
CASSRTSGSYNEQFF	TGTGCCAGTAGTAGGACTAGCGGATCCTACAATGAGCAGTTCTTC	NA	TRBD2	15	TRBV19	TRBJ2-1
CASSGLILGEAFF	TGTGCCAGCAGCGGCTTAATCCTTGGTGAAGCTTTCTTT	few	NA	13	TRBV5-4	TRBJ1-1
CASSSTSGGLTDTQYF	TGCGCCAGCAGCTCCACTAGCGGGGGCCTCACAGATACGCAGTATTTT	NA	TRBD2	16	TRBV5-1	TRBJ2-3
CASSFNRNTEAFF	TGTGCCAGCAGTTTTAACAGGAACACTGAAGCTTTCTTT	NA	NA	13	TRBV6-4	TRBJ1-1
CAISEYRGRGKNTEAFF	TGTGCCATCAGTGAATACAGGGGGCGGGGTAAGAACACTGAAGCTTTCTTT	once	TRBD1	17	TRBV10-3	TRBJ1-1
CASSVETKWGYTF	TGTGCCAGCAGCGTAGAGACTAAGTGGGGCTACACCTTC	NA	NA	13	TRBV9	TRBJ1-2
CASSARGGGVYEQYF	TGTGCCAGCAGTGCCCGGGGGGGAGGGGTCTACGAGCAGTACTTC	NA	TRBD2	15	TRBV6-5	TRBJ2-7
CASSDEWRGGTDTQYF	TGTGCCAGCAGCGATGAATGGCGGGGGGGCACAGATACGCAGTATTTT	NA	TRBD2	16	TRBV5-4	TRBJ2-3